This TCR beta chain emerged from a study of shared clonotypes between healthy human individuals. Study-level findings and limits: Sequencing of the sorted subsets was shown by rarefaction to be incomplete despite large depth. The researchers took only blood, and tissue repertoires probably look different.

The germline V and J ends were trimmed by 3 bases and 5 bases, with 7 bases remaining between them. Germline CDR1 SQVTM, CDR2 ANQGSEA. The CDR3 loop spans 12 amino acids. The naive CD8 subset, CD45RO-negative cells positively selected for CCR7, excluded terminally differentiated effector memory CD45RA+ cells. Deep was the level used in running the assay. Sequencing used immunoSEQ multiplex PCR; TCRdb keeps in-frame clones, though not all of them. The sample yields around 2,000,000 clones, around 96% seen once. About this clone itself: The target antigen is unknown. Different DNA sequences within this sample yield the same CDR3.

The clonotype was recovered from a man between 18 and 35 years old in good health. The chain recombines TRBV29-1 with TRBJ1-4; unclear D gene. The specimen was naive CD8+ T cells sorted from blood. Here the CDR3 reads CSVEEGNEKLFF. For the CDR3, the DNA is TGCAGCGTTGAGGAAGGGAATGAAAAACTGTTTTTT.